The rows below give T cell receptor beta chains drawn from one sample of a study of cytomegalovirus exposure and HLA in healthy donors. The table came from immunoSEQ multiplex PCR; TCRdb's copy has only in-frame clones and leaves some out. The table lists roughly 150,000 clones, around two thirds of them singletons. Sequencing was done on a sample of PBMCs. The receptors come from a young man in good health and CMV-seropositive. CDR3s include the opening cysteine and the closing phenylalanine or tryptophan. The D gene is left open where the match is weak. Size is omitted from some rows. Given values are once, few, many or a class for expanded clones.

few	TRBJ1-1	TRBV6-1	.	CASSESQENTEAFF	TGTGCCAGCAGTGAAAGCCAAGAGAACACTGAAGCTTTCTTT
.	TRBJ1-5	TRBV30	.	CAWNRGWSNQPQHF	TGTGCCTGGAACCGGGGATGGAGCAATCAGCCCCAGCATTTT
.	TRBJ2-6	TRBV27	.	CASSFGNGANVLTF	TGTGCCAGCAGTTTCGGGAATGGGGCCAACGTCCTGACTTTC
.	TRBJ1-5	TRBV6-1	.	CAIQRGGWANQPQHF	TGTGCCATCCAGAGGGGAGGGTGGGCCAATCAGCCCCAGCATTTT
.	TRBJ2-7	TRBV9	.	CASSVAGSLDYEQYF	TGTGCCAGCAGCGTAGCGGGCAGCCTTGACTACGAGCAGTACTTC
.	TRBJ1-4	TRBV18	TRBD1	CASSRTGYSEKLFF	TGTGCCAGCTCACGGACAGGGTATTCTGAAAAACTGTTTTTT
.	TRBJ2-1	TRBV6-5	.	CASSPERALDYEQFF	TGTGCCAGCAGCCCCGAGCGGGCACTTGACTATGAGCAGTTCTTC
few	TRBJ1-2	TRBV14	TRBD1	CASSQMDRSNYGYTF	TGTGCCAGCAGCCAAATGGACAGGAGCAACTATGGCTACACCTTC
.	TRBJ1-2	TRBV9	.	CASSLRRFLYGYTF	TGTGCCAGCAGCCTAAGGAGATTCCTCTATGGCTACACCTTC
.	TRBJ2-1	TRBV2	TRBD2	CASSEAVWSSGNLNEQFF	TGTGCCAGCAGTGAAGCGGTTTGGTCTAGCGGGAATTTGAATGAGCAGTTCTTC
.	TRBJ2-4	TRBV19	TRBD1	CASSWGTGVGNIQYF	TGTGCCAGTAGTTGGGGGACAGGGGTTGGAAACATTCAGTACTTC
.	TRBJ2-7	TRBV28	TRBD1	CASSQGVPYEQYF	TGTGCCAGCAGTCAGGGGGTTCCCTACGAGCAGTACTTC
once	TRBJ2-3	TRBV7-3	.	CASTPGGTDTQYF	TGTGCCAGCACCCCGGGGGGCACAGATACGCAGTATTTT
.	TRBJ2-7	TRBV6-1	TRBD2	CASLPSGRPNEQYF	TGTGCCAGTCTACCTAGCGGGAGGCCAAACGAGCAGTACTTC
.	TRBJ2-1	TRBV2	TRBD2	CASEGGLAGLKTYNEQFF	TGTGCCAGCGAAGGAGGGCTAGCGGGACTAAAGACCTACAATGAGCAGTTCTTC
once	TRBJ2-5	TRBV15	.	CATSRVPGQFQETQYF	TGTGCCACCAGCAGAGTTCCTGGACAGTTCCAAGAGACCCAGTACTTC
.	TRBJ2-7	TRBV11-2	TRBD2	CASSSFPSGDSYEQYF	TGTGCCAGCAGTTCGTTCCCTAGCGGGGATTCCTACGAGCAGTACTTC
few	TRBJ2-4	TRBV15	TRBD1	CATSGQQGVSDIQYF	TGTGCCACCAGCGGACAACAGGGGGTGAGCGACATTCAGTACTTC
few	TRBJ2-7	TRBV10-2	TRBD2	CATTPWSGTGGLAGGGTYEQYF	TGCGCCACCACCCCCTGGTCAGGGACCGGCGGGCTAGCGGGAGGAGGAACCTACGAGCAGTACTTC
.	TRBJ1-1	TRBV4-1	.	CASSQVSEGNTEAFF	TGCGCCAGCAGCCAAGTCAGCGAGGGGAACACTGAAGCTTTCTTT
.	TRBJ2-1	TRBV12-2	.	CASRFTWMQRSTEGGDEQFF	TGTGCAAGTCGCTTTACATGGATGCAGCGGTCCACGGAAGGGGGTGATGAGCAGTTCTTC
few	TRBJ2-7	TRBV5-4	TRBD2	CASSPNLGLAGDYEQYF	TGTGCCAGCAGCCCGAACTTAGGACTAGCGGGGGACTACGAGCAGTACTTC
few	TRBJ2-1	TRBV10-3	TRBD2	CAISYAGLATYNEQFF	TGTGCCATCAGTTACGCTGGACTAGCAACGTACAATGAGCAGTTCTTC
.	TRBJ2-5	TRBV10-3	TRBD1	CAVKGQQETQYF	TGTGCCGTAAAGGGACAGCAAGAGACCCAGTACTTC